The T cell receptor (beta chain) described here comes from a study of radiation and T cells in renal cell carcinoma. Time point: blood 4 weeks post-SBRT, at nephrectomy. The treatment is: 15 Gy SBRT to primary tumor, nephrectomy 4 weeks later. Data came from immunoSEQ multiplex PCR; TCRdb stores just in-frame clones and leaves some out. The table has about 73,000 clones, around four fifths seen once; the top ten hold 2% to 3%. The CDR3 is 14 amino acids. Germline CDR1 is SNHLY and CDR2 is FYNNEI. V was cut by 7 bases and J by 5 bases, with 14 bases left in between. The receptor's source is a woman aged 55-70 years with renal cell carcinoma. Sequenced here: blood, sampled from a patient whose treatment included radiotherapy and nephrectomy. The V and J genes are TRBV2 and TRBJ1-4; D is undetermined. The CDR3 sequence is CASIGPRRNEKLFF. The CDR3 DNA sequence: TGTGCCAGCATAGGGCCCCGGCGAAATGAAAAACTGTTTTTT. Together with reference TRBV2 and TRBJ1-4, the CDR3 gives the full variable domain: EPEVTQTPSHQVTQMGQEVILRCVPISNHLYFYWYRQILGQKVEFLVSFYNNEISEKSEIFDDQFSVERPDGSNFTLKIRSTKLEDSAMYFCASIGPRRNEKLFFGSGTQLSVL.